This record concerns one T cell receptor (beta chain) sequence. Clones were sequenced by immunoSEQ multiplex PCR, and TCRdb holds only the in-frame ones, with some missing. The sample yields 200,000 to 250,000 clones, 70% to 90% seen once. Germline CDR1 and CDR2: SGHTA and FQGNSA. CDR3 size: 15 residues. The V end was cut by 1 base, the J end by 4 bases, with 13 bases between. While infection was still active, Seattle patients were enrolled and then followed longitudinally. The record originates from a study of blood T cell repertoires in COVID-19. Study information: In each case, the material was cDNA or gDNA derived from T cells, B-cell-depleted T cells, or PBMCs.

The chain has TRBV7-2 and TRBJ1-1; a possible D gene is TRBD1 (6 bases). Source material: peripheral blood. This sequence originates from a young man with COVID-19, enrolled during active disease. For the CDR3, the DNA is TGTGCCAGCAGCTTAGGTGGACAGACTGGCACTGAAGCTTTCTTT. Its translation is CASSLGGQTGTEAFF.